This TCR beta chain was identified in a study of regulatory T cells in long-lasting Graves disease. Both iRepertoire HTBI primers and Arm-PCR of CDR3 regions were used to build the TCR beta libraries. MiXCR, run by TCRdb on the multiplex PCR reads, gives a single entry per CDR3 protein. The sample gives about 240,000 distinct CDR3 sequences, 20% to 25% of which show up once; over 11% is in the top ten. Described time point: newly diagnosed GD, antithyroid drugs for less than 3 months. PBMC RNA served as the TCR library source. This clonotype was found many times. The V gene's germline CDR1 is ENHRY and CDR2 SYGVKD. The CDR3 extends over 15 amino acids. V lost 4 bases, J lost 2 bases, and 13 bases lay in between.

The V and J genes are TRBV10-3 and TRBJ2-3, with D perhaps matching TRBD2 (6 bases). The origin of this receptor is a female donor with Graves disease. The sequenced sample was peripheral blood mononuclear cells (PBMCs), obtained at new diagnosis, from a patient treated with antithyroid drugs. CDR3 coding DNA: TGTGCCATCAGTGGATCGCGGGAACACACAGATACGCAGTATTTT. Protein sequence: CAISGSREHTDTQYF.